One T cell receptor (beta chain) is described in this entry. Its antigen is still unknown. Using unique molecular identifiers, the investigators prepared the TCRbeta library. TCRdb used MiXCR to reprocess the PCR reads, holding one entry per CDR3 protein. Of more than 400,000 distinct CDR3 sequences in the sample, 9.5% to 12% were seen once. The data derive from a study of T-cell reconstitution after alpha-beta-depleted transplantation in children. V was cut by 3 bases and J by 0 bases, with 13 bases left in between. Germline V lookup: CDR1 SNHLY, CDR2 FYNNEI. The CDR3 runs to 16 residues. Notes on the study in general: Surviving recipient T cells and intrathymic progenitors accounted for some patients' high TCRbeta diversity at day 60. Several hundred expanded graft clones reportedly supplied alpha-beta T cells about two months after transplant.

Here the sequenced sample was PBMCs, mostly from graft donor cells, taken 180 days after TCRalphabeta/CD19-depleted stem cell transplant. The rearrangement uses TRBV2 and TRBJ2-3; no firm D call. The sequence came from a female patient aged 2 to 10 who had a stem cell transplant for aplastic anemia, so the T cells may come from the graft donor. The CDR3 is CASSDRPRTSTDTQYF. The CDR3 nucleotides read TGTGCCAGCAGTGACCGCCCGCGGACGAGCACAGATACGCAGTATTTT.